Listed here are 10 T cell receptor beta chains from one sample, sequenced in a study of shared clonotypes between healthy human individuals. Sequencing was performed with immunoSEQ multiplex PCR; in TCRdb, only in-frame clones are kept and a portion is missing. This sample has under 1,100,000 clones, with roughly 80% found just once. The sequenced sample consisted of memory CD4+ T cells sorted from blood. Subset specified: CD45RA-negative fraction. The receptor set was obtained from a man between 18 and 35 years old in good health.

V gene TRBV4-2 combines with J gene TRBJ1-2, with D uncertain. V shed 4 bases and J shed 0 bases, with 18 bases lying between them. Per germline, CDR1 LGHNA and CDR2 YNFKEQ. CDR3 size: 17 residues. The CDR3 DNA reads as TGTGCCAGCAGCCGAGGCCAGTTGGGTACCTCTAACTATGGCTACACCTTC. Translated: CASSRGQLGTSNYGYTF.

This rearrangement joins TRBV23-1 to TRBJ2-1, with 9 bases aligning to TRBD2. TRBV23-1 is an ORF, with its function uncertain. The CDR3 is 16 amino acids. J gave up 2 bases and V 4 bases, and 6 bases lay outside the gene matches. CDR3 protein: CASSLAGVQPYNEQFF. The CDR3 nucleotides are TGCGCCAGCAGTCTAGCGGGAGTTCAGCCCTACAATGAGCAGTTCTTC.

The gene calls are TRBV11-3 and TRBJ2-3; tentatively, D is TRBD1 (5 bases). The CDR3 runs to 13 residues. V was shortened by 2 bases and J by 6 bases, with 9 bases between the two germline ends. Germline-derived CDR1 and CDR2 are SGHNT and YENEEA. In nucleotides, the CDR3 is TGTGCCAGCAGCTTACCAGGGATCGATACGCAGTATTTT. Its translation: CASSLPGIDTQYF.

This rearrangement joins TRBV5-1 to TRBJ1-6; TRBD1 aligns across 11 bases. The trim removed 4 bases at V and 6 bases at J, leaving 6 bases unmatched. The germline V gene encodes CDR1 SGHRS and CDR2 YFSETQ. The CDR3 sequence is 16 residues long. This CDR3 reads CASSPSGQGVNSPLHF. The CDR3 coding sequence is TGCGCCAGCAGCCCTTCGGGACAGGGGGTTAATTCACCCCTCCACTTT.

The CDR3 loop is CASSQQGKGSAANEKLFF. CDR3 DNA sequence: TGCGCCAGCAGCCAGCAGGGAAAGGGGAGTGCGGCTAATGAAAAACTGTTTTTT. The chain has TRBV4-1 and TRBJ1-4, with D possibly being TRBD1 (5 bases). Germline CDR1 MGHRA, CDR2 YSYEKL. V dropped 3 bases and J dropped 3 bases, with 20 bases sitting between them. The CDR3 contains 18 residues.

This rearrangement joins TRBV6-1 to TRBJ1-2, with D maybe TRBD1 (6 bases). This CDR3 has 17 residues. Germline V gene lookup returns CDR1 MNHNS and CDR2 SASEGT. The V gene lost 2 bases and the J gene lost 2 bases, with 18 bases spanning the gap. In nucleotides, the CDR3 is TGTGCCAGCAGTGAACCCAGGGGAGACAACCTCAACTATGGCTACACCTTC. Translated, it gives CASSEPRGDNLNYGYTF.

The count of this clone is one. This chain joins TRBV5-4 and TRBJ2-2; no definite D call. Trimming stripped 2 bases from V and 7 bases from J, with 9 bases between. Germline V gene lookup returns CDR1 SGHNT and CDR2 YYREEE (reference sequence). The CDR3 extends over 13 amino acids. The CDR3 region is CASSFDVVGELFF. The CDR3 region has the DNA TGTGCCAGCAGCTTTGACGTCGTCGGGGAGCTGTTTTTT.

The chain carries TRBV6-5 and TRBJ2-1, with 8 bases lining up with TRBD2. This CDR3 has 14 residues. Trimming cost V 5 bases and J 6 bases; bases outside gene matches: 6. Per the germline V gene, CDR1 is MNHEY and CDR2 is SVGAGI. CDR3 sequence: CASSPRGATNEQFF. CDR3 DNA: TGTGCCAGCAGTCCGCGGGGGGCAACCAATGAGCAGTTCTTC.

V and J are TRBV10-1 and TRBJ2-2; D is unclear. Trimming left V 3 bases short and J 3 bases short, with 11 bases between. Germline CDR1 WNHNN, CDR2 SYGVQD (reference sequence). This CDR3 is built from 15 residues. In DNA, the CDR3 is TGCGCCAGCAGTGACGGCCCCGGCTACACCGGGGAGCTGTTTTTT. Its protein product is CASSDGPGYTGELFF.

With regard to this clone: Other DNA sequences in this sample translate to the same CDR3. The V gene is TRBV5-1, the J gene TRBJ2-3; 12 nucleotides match TRBD2. The CDR3 consists of 15 residues. V shed 0 bases, J shed 6 bases, and the junction held 2 bases outside the gene matches. Per the germline V gene, CDR1 is SGHRS and CDR2 is YFSETQ. CDR3: CASSLGLAGVDTQYF. The DNA of the CDR3 is TGCGCCAGCAGCTTGGGACTAGCGGGAGTCGATACGCAGTATTTT.